The following is a T cell receptor beta chain sequence with its context. What it recognizes is unknown. Tumor samples were obtained before definitive surgery or chemotherapy. This sample stems from a study of high-grade serous ovarian cancer treatment subgroups. On the study more broadly: On average, roughly 14,000 reads and 6,500 to 8,000 unique TCR beta rearrangements were obtained per sample. Points from the study as a whole: Repertoire similarity ranged roughly 0.1 to 0.85 between tumors of one patient.

The assay was immunoSEQ multiplex PCR, and TCRdb's table has in-frame clones only and misses some. The sample lists about 18,000 clones, approximately 81% occurring once. This CDR3 has 14 amino acids. This chain uses TRBV21-1 with TRBJ2-1. TRBV21-1 is a listed pseudogene. The sample taken for sequencing was tumor tissue. This TCR was recovered from a human donor with high-grade serous ovarian cancer. CDR3 protein: CASSPTPQTNEQFF. CDR3 coding DNA: TGTGCCAGCAGCCCCACCCCCCAGACCAATGAGCAGTTCTTC.